This T cell receptor beta chain was observed in a study of blood T cell repertoires in COVID-19. Study as a whole: Acute and convalescent COVID-19 samples came from the United States, Italy and Spain. T cells, B-cell-depleted T cells, or PBMCs supplied cDNA or gDNA.

Original analysis: By means of reference gene primer amplification, nucleated cell counts were estimated. Profiled with immunoSEQ multiplex PCR; TCRdb holds only in-frame clones, not every one. For V, J and clone size, that table is used; D and trimming come from the DNA. Of 150,000 or so clones in the sample, around 86% were seen once. The source material was peripheral blood. This sequence was found in a man aged 18-30 years with acute or convalescent COVID-19.

CDR3 sequence reads: CASSPRDRVYYGYTF. DNA for the CDR3: TGTGCCAGCTCACCTCGGGACAGGGTCTACTATGGCTACACCTTC. This rearrangement joins TRBV18 to TRBJ1-2, with TRBD1 matching 9 bases. From germline, CDR1 is KGHSH and CDR2 LQKENI. The J segment lost 3 bases and the V segment lost 3 bases, leaving 5 bases of the junction unmatched. There are 15 residues in the CDR3.